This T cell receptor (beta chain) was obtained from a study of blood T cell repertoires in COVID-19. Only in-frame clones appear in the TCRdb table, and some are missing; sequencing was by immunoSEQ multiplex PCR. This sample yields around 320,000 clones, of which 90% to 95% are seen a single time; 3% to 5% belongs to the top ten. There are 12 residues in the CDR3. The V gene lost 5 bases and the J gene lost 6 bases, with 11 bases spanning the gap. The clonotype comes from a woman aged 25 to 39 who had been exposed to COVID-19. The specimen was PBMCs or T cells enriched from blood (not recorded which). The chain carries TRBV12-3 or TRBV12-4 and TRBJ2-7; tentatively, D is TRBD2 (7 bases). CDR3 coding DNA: TGTGCCAGCAGTAGGGGGGGACCCGAGCAGTACTTC. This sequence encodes CASSRGGPEQYF.